Listed here is a single T cell receptor beta chain. The CDR3 is 17 residues long. Unmatched junction bases numbered 3, after V lost 0 bases and J lost 0 bases. Per the germline V gene, CDR1 is SGHDT and CDR2 is YYEEEE. The data originate from a study of shared clonotypes between healthy human individuals. Profiled with immunoSEQ multiplex PCR; TCRdb holds only in-frame clones, not every one. The profile shows approximately 350,000 clones, around 67% of them singletons. The TCR was taken from a man aged 25 to 45 in good health. Specimen: memory CD4+ T cells sorted from blood. Subset of the sample: CD45RA-negative fraction. J is TRBJ2-1 and V is TRBV5-6; 10 bases agree with TRBD2. Here the CDR3 DNA reads TGTGCCAGCAGCTTGGAAGCGGGAGGGCTCTCCTACAATGAGCAGTTCTTC. Its protein is CASSLEAGGLSYNEQFF.